The 2 T cell receptor beta chains in this list originate from one sample, sequenced in a study of siplizumab effects on memory and regulatory T cells. Using immunoSEQ multiplex PCR, the repertoire was profiled, and TCRdb retains in-frame clones only, with some absent. The sample holds roughly 26,000 clones, 84% seen once. The sample taken for sequencing was memory CD4+ T cells sorted from blood. The origin of the receptors is a human donor in good health.

The chain combines TRBV7-2 with TRBJ2-7, with D possibly matching TRBD2 (6 bases). V was cut by 1 base and J by 1 base, with 11 bases left in between. This CDR3 comprises 15 residues. From germline, CDR1 is SGHTA and CDR2 FQGNSA. The CDR3 DNA follows: TGTGCCAGCAGCTTAGAGCGCGGGACGTCCTACGAGCAGTACTTC. Protein sequence: CASSLERGTSYEQYF.

Only one count was recorded for this clone. The chain is built from TRBV7-2 and TRBJ1-4, with 7 bases that match TRBD1. Germline values: CDR1 SGHTA, CDR2 FQGNSA. This CDR3 region has 13 residues. Trimming removed 8 bases from V and 3 bases from J; junction bases left unmatched: 3. The CDR3 loop reads CASFGTANEKLFF. The CDR3 nucleotides read TGTGCCAGCTTCGGGACAGCTAATGAAAAACTGTTTTTT.